Listed here are 24 T cell receptor beta chains from one sample, sequenced in a study of T cells in Graves' hyperthyroidism and ophthalmopathy. There were TCR beta CDR3 regions amplified from RNA transcripts. The study used the HTBI primer set for a first-round RT-PCR of the TCR CDR3. One entry per CDR3 protein results from TCRdb running MiXCR on the multiplex PCR reads. The data contain 300,000 to 400,000 distinct CDR3 sequences, around 20% of them seen just once; the ten biggest clones take up over 40%. Sequencing input: blood. These TCRs come from a woman in her 50s with Graves' hyperthyroidism.

The rearrangement uses TRBV11-2 and TRBJ2-7; unclear D gene. Trimming pared 5 bases from V and 2 bases from J, leaving 16 bases between. The germline CDR1 and CDR2 sequences are SGHAT and FQNNGV. The CDR3 spans 15 residues. CDR3 region: CASSQTDLKTYEQYF. The CDR3 nucleotides read TGTGCCAGCAGCCAAACTGACCTCAAGACCTACGAGCAGTACTTC. The whole variable domain, remainder taken from reference TRBV11-2 and TRBJ2-7, is EAGVAQSPRYKIIEKRQSVAFWCNPISGHATLYWYQQILGQGPKLLIQFQNNGVVDDSQLPKDRFSAERLKGVDSTLKIQPAKLEDSAVYLCASSQTDLKTYEQYFGPGTRLTVT.

This clonotype was detected many times. The V and J genes are TRBV6-1 and TRBJ2-7; weak D call: TRBD2 (5 bases). The CDR3 contains 12 residues. CDR1 and CDR2 (germline): MNHNS, SASEGT. Trimming took 8 bases from V and 2 from J, leaving 10 bases between them. CDR3 protein: CASARVTYEQYF. The CDR3 DNA reads TGTGCCAGCGCGAGGGTAACCTACGAGCAGTACTTC.

Written as DNA, the CDR3 is TGCGCCAGCAGCCCTAGGAGACAGGGGCTTGCCGGGGAGCTGTTTTTT. This codes for CASSPRRQGLAGELFF. The chain joins TRBV4-1 to TRBJ2-2; TRBD1 matches 8 bases. V trimming: 4 bases; J trimming: 6 bases; junction bases outside the gene matches: 10. The CDR3 spans 16 residues. Germline V lookup: CDR1 MGHRA, CDR2 YSYEKL.

The J gene is TRBJ1-3, the V gene TRBV15; D call uncertain. This CDR3 region has 15 residues. CDR1 LNHNV and CDR2 YYDKDF come from the germline V gene (reference sequence). Between the trimmed V and J ends, which lost 3 bases and 0 bases, there was a span of 9 bases. CDR3 coding DNA: TGTGCCACCAGCAGGGGAGTAAGCTCTGGAAACACCATATATTTT. Residues: CATSRGVSSGNTIYF.

There are many counts of this clonotype. The chain carries TRBV7-3 and TRBJ2-3; 8 bases line up with TRBD2. The junction had 6 bases not matched to a gene; V was cut back by 3 bases and J by 4 bases. Germline CDR1 reads SGHTA; CDR2 reads FQGTGA. The CDR3 is made up of 15 amino acids. The CDR3 DNA reads TGTGCCAGCAGCTTCGGGGGGGAAATCGCAGATACGCAGTATTTT. Translating gives CASSFGGEIADTQYF.

The count of this clonotype is one. The V call is TRBV7-9, the J call TRBJ2-5; D gene unclear. The germline CDR1 and CDR2 sequences are SEHNR and FQNEAQ (reference sequence). The CDR3 sequence is 12 residues long. V was pared by 5 bases and J by 5 bases, with 9 bases between. The CDR3 here is CASSPIVETQYF. The CDR3 DNA sequence: TGTGCCAGCAGCCCCATAGTGGAGACCCAGTACTTC.

The chain links TRBV28 to TRBJ1-5; D unclear. V gave up 3 bases and J gave up 1 base, with 13 bases separating them. CDR1 is MDHEN and CDR2 is SYDVKM in the germline V gene. This CDR3 region has 16 residues. DNA for the CDR3: TGTGCCAGCAGTTTTCAACACTTTTCGAGCAATCAGCCCCAGCATTTT. Translating gives CASSFQHFSSNQPQHF.

This clonotype was picked up many times. V and J are TRBV27 and TRBJ2-7, with 9 bases identical to TRBD2. In germline, CDR1 is MNHEY, CDR2 SMNVEV (reference sequence). J was trimmed by 0 bases and V by 6 bases; bases with no gene match: 6. CDR3 length: 15 amino acids. As DNA, the CDR3 is TGTGCCAGCAGAATAGCGGGAGTTGGCTCCTACGAGCAGTACTTC. Translating it yields CASRIAGVGSYEQYF.

The sample holds many counts of this clonotype. V usage is TRBV27 and J usage is TRBJ1-6, with D perhaps matching TRBD1 (5 bases). V gave up 9 bases and J gave up 4 bases, with 13 bases separating them. Germline V gene sequence: CDR1 MNHEY, CDR2 SMNVEV (reference sequence). The CDR3 sequence is 14 residues long. CDR3 loop: CASSTGPYNSPLHF. DNA of the CDR3: TGTGCCAGTTCAACAGGCCCTTATAATTCACCCCTCCACTTT.

This clonotype was observed at least ten times. The chain uses TRBV12-3 or TRBV12-4 and TRBJ2-3, with 8 nucleotides matching TRBD2. Trimming took 4 bases from V and 3 from J; bases not matched to a gene: 6. The CDR3 sequence is 15 residues long. CDR3 amino acids: CASSSRGRRTDTQYF. CDR3 bases: TGTGCCAGCAGTTCTCGCGGGAGGAGGACAGATACGCAGTATTTT.

For this clonotype: Compared with germline, one end of the junction differs, possibly owing to a read error. This chain connects TRBV28 to TRBJ2-1; 11 bases match TRBD2. CDR1 and CDR2 from the germline V gene are MDHEN and SYDVKM. This CDR3 spans 16 amino acids. CDR3 in amino acids: CTSTTFSGRGFNEQFF. CDR3 DNA: TGTACCAGTACCACTTTTAGCGGGAGGGGCTTCAATGAGCAGTTCTTC. The complete variable domain, with remaining parts taken from reference TRBV28 and TRBJ2-1, reads DVKVTQSSRYLVKRTGEKVFLECVQDMDHENMFWYRQDPGLGLRLIYFSYDVKMKEKGDIPEGYSVSREKKERFSLILESASTNQTSMYLCTSTTFSGRGFNEQFFGPGTRLTVL.

Only a few counts were recorded for this clonotype. This chain connects TRBV29-1 to TRBJ1-2, with 7 bases fitting TRBD1. Losses at the gene ends were 5 bases for V and 8 bases for J; bases not matched to a gene: 8. The germline V gene encodes CDR1 SQVTM and CDR2 ANQGSEA. The CDR3 spans 12 residues. The CDR3 DNA follows: TGCAGCGTTTCGGACAGGTCCTGGGGCTACACCTTC. Its protein product is CSVSDRSWGYTF.

The chain links TRBV29-1 to TRBJ2-5; 8 nucleotides match TRBD1. The CDR3 length is 14 residues. V lost 1 base, J lost 5 bases, and 6 bases stayed unmatched. CDR1 and CDR2 (germline): SQVTM, ANQGSEA. The chain's CDR3 is CSVEAGRGLETQYF. The CDR3 nucleotides are TGCAGCGTTGAAGCCGGCAGGGGGCTTGAGACCCAGTACTTC.

At least ten counts were recorded for this clonotype. V and J are TRBV15 and TRBJ2-5; TRBD1 matches 9 bases. The trim removed 5 bases at V and 5 bases at J, leaving 12 bases unmatched. Germline CDR1 LNHNV, CDR2 YYDKDF (reference sequence). This CDR3 comprises 16 residues. CDR3 nucleotide sequence: TGTGCCACCAGCCGAGGGGGACAGGGCTCGGGGGAGACCCAGTACTTC. As protein: CATSRGGQGSGETQYF.

There are many counts of this clonotype. The rearrangement uses TRBV2 and TRBJ1-5; weak D call: TRBD1 (5 bases). This CDR3 region has 15 residues. The germline V and J ends were trimmed by 10 bases and 4 bases, with 20 bases remaining between them. Looked up from germline, CDR1 is SNHLY and CDR2 is FYNNEI. The CDR3 DNA sequence: TGTGCCACCTCCAAGGAGGTGGCAGGGAATCAGCCCCAGCATTTT. Translated: CATSKEVAGNQPQHF.

This clonotype was detected many times. The CDR3 here is CASSPGTHEYGYTF. As DNA, the CDR3 is TGTGCCAGCAGTCCCGGGACGCATGAATATGGCTACACCTTC. This chain connects TRBV28 to TRBJ1-2; possibly TRBD1 for D (5 bases). Germline V gene lookup returns CDR1 MDHEN and CDR2 SYDVKM. The CDR3 is 14 residues long. V lost 5 bases, J lost 5 bases, and 15 bases lay in between.

The V call is TRBV20-1, the J call TRBJ2-2; D is ambiguous. Germline V gives CDR1 DFQATT, CDR2 SNEGSKA (reference sequence). V was cut by 3 bases and J by 3 bases, with 14 bases left in between. This CDR3 comprises 15 residues. The CDR3 DNA is TGCAGTGCTAGCCCAGGTCACACGGACACCGGGGAGCTGTTTTTT. Translated, it gives CSASPGHTDTGELFF.

The rearrangement links TRBV20-1 to TRBJ2-7; 7 bases are a match to TRBD2. V trimming: 1 base; J trimming: 0 bases; junction bases outside the gene matches: 6. Germline V lookup: CDR1 DFQATT, CDR2 SNEGSKA (reference sequence). CDR3 size: 15 residues. CDR3 bases: TGCAGTGCTAGAGGGTGGCGGGGGAGCTCCTACGAGCAGTACTTC. It yields the protein CSARGWRGSSYEQYF.

This sequence joins TRBV9 and TRBJ2-1; D is unresolved. CDR1 SGDLS and CDR2 YYNGEE come from the germline V gene. Trimming removed 0 bases at V and 6 bases at J, with 10 bases between. The CDR3 totals 14 residues. CDR3 bases: TGTGCCAGCAGCGTAGCGGTATTGGGCAATGAGCAGTTCTTC. Translation gives CASSVAVLGNEQFF.

Ten or more counts support this clonotype. This chain uses TRBV28 with TRBJ1-2; 8 positions match TRBD1. CDR3 size: 14 residues. The V and J ends lost 3 bases and 7 bases, in that order; junction bases with no gene match: 7. Looked up from germline, CDR1 is MDHEN and CDR2 is SYDVKM. In nucleotides, the CDR3 is TGTGCCAGCAGTTTCGGGACAGGCTCCTCTGGCTACACCTTC. It codes for CASSFGTGSSGYTF.

This clonotype has more than one count but fewer than ten. This chain connects TRBV9 to TRBJ2-5, with 14 bases matching TRBD2. The germline gives CDR1 SGDLS, CDR2 YYNGEE. CDR3 length equals 15 residues. With V trimmed by 0 bases and J by 12 bases, 7 bases remained unmatched. CDR3 sequence (DNA): TGTGCCAGCAGCGTAGAGGGGACTAGCGGGGGCACGGAGTACTTC. This translates into CASSVEGTSGGTEYF.

This clonotype was observed at least ten times. The chain joins TRBV27 to TRBJ2-3, with D perhaps TRBD1 or TRBD2 (5 bases each). The germline gives CDR1 MNHEY, CDR2 SMNVEV (reference sequence). The CDR3 consists of 14 residues. Between the trimmed V and J ends, which lost 6 bases and 4 bases, there was a span of 14 bases. The CDR3: CASSRTRGADTQYF. CDR3 sequence (DNA): TGTGCCAGCAGCCGTACCCGGGGCGCAGATACGCAGTATTTT.

The chain combines TRBV29-1 with TRBJ1-2; tentatively, D is TRBD1 (6 bases). CDR1 SQVTM and CDR2 ANQGSEA come from the germline V gene. Trimming removed 7 bases from V and 3 bases from J, with 15 bases in between. The CDR3 runs 13 residues. The DNA of the CDR3 is TGCAGCGCAACGCCAGGGGAGCACTATGGCTACACCTTC. This sequence encodes CSATPGEHYGYTF. The full variable domain, its missing parts supplied by reference TRBV29-1 and TRBJ1-2, is SAVISQKPSRDICQRGTSLTIQCQVDSQVTMMFWYRQQPGQSLTLIATANQGSEATYESGFVIDKFPISRPNLTFSTLTVSNMSPEDSSIYLCSATPGEHYGYTFGSGTRLTVV.

There are many counts of this clonotype. The V call is TRBV12-3 or TRBV12-4, the J call TRBJ2-7; perhaps D is TRBD1 or TRBD2 (5 bases each). This CDR3 has 14 residues. Trimming shortened V by 5 bases and J by 2 bases, and 13 bases separated the two germline ends. CDR3 coding DNA: TGTGCCAGCAGTGCCGGGACCCTGACCTACGAGCAGTACTTC. Translated, it gives CASSAGTLTYEQYF.